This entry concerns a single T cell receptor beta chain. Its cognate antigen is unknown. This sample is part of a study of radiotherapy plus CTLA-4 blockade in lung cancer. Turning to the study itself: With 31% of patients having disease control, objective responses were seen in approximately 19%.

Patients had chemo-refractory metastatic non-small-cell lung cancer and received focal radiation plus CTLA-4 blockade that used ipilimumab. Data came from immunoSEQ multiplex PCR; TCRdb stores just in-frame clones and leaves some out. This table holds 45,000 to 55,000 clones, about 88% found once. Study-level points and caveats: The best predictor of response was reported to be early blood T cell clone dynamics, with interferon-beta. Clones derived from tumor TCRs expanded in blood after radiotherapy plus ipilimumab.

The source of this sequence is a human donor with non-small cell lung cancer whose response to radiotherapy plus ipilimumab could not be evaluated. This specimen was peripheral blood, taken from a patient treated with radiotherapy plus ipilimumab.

CDR3 in amino acids: CASSSGQGVTKNEQFF. CDR3 DNA: TGTGCCAGCAGCTCAGGACAGGGGGTTACGAAGAATGAGCAGTTCTTC. V usage is TRBV7-2 and J usage is TRBJ2-1; 10 bases fit TRBD1. The V and J ends lost 4 bases and 7 bases, in that order; junction bases with no gene match: 10. The CDR3 has 16 amino acids. The germline V gene has CDR1 SGHTA and CDR2 FQGNSA. The whole variable domain, filled in from reference TRBV7-2 and TRBJ2-1, reads GAGVSQSPSNKVTEKGKDVELRCDPISGHTALYWYRQSLGQGLEFLIYFQGNSAPDKSGLPSDRFSAERTGGSVSTLTIQRTQQEDSAVYLCASSSGQGVTKNEQFFGPGTRLTVL.